The 22 T cell receptor beta chains below were found in one sample sequenced in a study of blood T cell repertoires in COVID-19. Only in-frame clones appear in the TCRdb table, and some are missing; sequencing was by immunoSEQ multiplex PCR. The sample holds about half a million clones, less than 90% seen once. Sequenced: PBMCs or T cells enriched from blood (not recorded which). The source of these receptors is a woman in her sixties who had recovered from COVID-19.

The chain links TRBV5-1 to TRBJ1-1; D may be TRBD1 (5 bases). Germline V CDR1 and CDR2: SGHRS, YFSETQ. CDR3 length: 11 residues. Trimming shortened V by 3 bases and J by 7 bases, and 7 bases separated the two germline ends. CDR3 loop: CASSSGHEAFF. As DNA, the CDR3 is TGCGCCAGCAGCTCAGGACATGAAGCTTTCTTT.

CDR3 DNA: TGCGCCAGCAGCTTGGTCAGGGTCGACACCGGGGAGCTGTTTTTT. Translating it yields CASSLVRVDTGELFF. V is TRBV5-1 and J is TRBJ2-2; a possible D gene is TRBD1 (5 bases). The CDR3 runs to 15 residues. V was trimmed by 0 bases and J by 3 bases, leaving 9 bases between them. CDR1 and CDR2 (germline): SGHRS, YFSETQ.

This clone was counted once. V and J are TRBV3-1 (or the pseudogene TRBV3-2) and TRBJ2-7; D is perhaps TRBD2 (6 bases). The CDR3 has 14 residues. V lost 5 bases to trimming and J lost 0 bases, with 11 bases between them. Per germline, CDR1 LGHDT and CDR2 YNNKEL (reference sequence). The CDR3 region is CASSVLGGSYEQYF. DNA for the CDR3: TGTGCCAGCAGCGTTCTGGGGGGCTCCTACGAGCAGTACTTC.

The gene calls are TRBV14 and TRBJ2-5, with D maybe TRBD1 (6 bases). Trimming cost V 3 bases and J 5 bases, with 16 bases left between them. CDR1 is SGHDN, CDR2 FVKESK, per germline. The CDR3 extends over 15 amino acids. DNA for the CDR3: TGTGCCAGCAGCCACAGGACAGAGGTTCTTGAGACCCAGTACTTC. This codes for CASSHRTEVLETQYF.

The V gene is TRBV7-2, the J gene TRBJ2-1; 8 bases are a match to TRBD2. The germline V gene encodes CDR1 SGHTA and CDR2 FQGNSA. There are 15 residues in the CDR3. V lost 2 bases and J lost 4; bases outside the gene matches: 4. CDR3 in DNA: TGTGCCAGCAGCTTAACACTAGCGGCTTACAATGAGCAGTTCTTC. Residues: CASSLTLAAYNEQFF.

The rearrangement links TRBV10-3 to TRBJ2-5; 7 nucleotides align to TRBD1. Germline lookup yields CDR1 ENHRY and CDR2 SYGVKD. V trimming: 0 bases; J trimming: 3 bases; junction bases outside the gene matches: 7. The CDR3 loop spans 16 amino acids. The CDR3 DNA sequence: TGTGCCATCAGTGAGTCTGTAGGGGGCTTGAAAGAGACCCAGTACTTC. This gives the protein CAISESVGGLKETQYF.

The CDR3 DNA is TGTGCCAGCCTACAACAGGGGGCGGGGTACGAGCAGTACTTC. Its translation is CASLQQGAGYEQYF. The chain couples TRBV6-5 to TRBJ2-7, with TRBD1 identical over 9 bases. The CDR3 contains 14 residues. Germline loops: CDR1 MNHEY, CDR2 SVGAGI. Trimming removed 8 bases from V and 4 bases from J; junction bases left unmatched: 9.

The chain recombines TRBV9 with TRBJ1-2, with TRBD1 matching over 9 bases. Germline lookup yields CDR1 SGDLS and CDR2 YYNGEE. V trimming: 2 bases; J trimming: 7 bases; junction bases outside the gene matches: 6. The CDR3 is 14 amino acids. CDR3 nucleotide sequence: TGTGCCAGCAGCGTGGCACAGGGGGCTCGTGGCTACACCTTC. This sequence encodes CASSVAQGARGYTF.

V usage is TRBV2 and J usage is TRBJ2-1, with a weak D call TRBD1 (6 bases). The CDR3 has 14 residues. The ends were cut back, 9 bases at V and 8 bases at J, with 20 bases in the middle. Per germline, CDR1 SNHLY and CDR2 FYNNEI. The CDR3 spells CASSSDLGGYEQFF. The CDR3 nucleotides read TGTGCCAGTTCTTCAGACCTAGGGGGATATGAGCAGTTCTTC.

This chain connects TRBV27 to TRBJ1-1, with no clear D. The ends were cut back, 6 bases at V and 1 base at J, with 15 bases in the middle. The germline gives CDR1 MNHEY, CDR2 SMNVEV (reference sequence). The CDR3 sequence is 15 residues long. CDR3 nucleotides: TGTGCCAGCAGCCTATCGCCGGGAGGGAACACTGAAGCTTTCTTT. It is translated as CASSLSPGGNTEAFF.

The J gene is TRBJ2-3, the V gene TRBV19; 8 bases are shared with TRBD1. V dropped 4 bases and J dropped 6; count of bases not matched to a gene: 9. Germline V gives CDR1 LNHDA, CDR2 SQIVND (reference sequence). The CDR3 is 15 residues long. The CDR3, as DNA: TGTGCCAGTAGTAACGGACAGGGTCGGGGGGATACGCAGTATTTT. Its translation is CASSNGQGRGDTQYF.

The J gene is TRBJ1-1, the V gene TRBV5-1, with TRBD1 as a possible D gene (5 bases). Germline CDR1 SGHRS, CDR2 YFSETQ. V lost 3 bases, J lost 2 bases, and 14 bases lay in between. CDR3 length equals 15 residues. The CDR3, as DNA: TGCGCCAGCAGCTCGCGGGGGACGGGTAACACTGAAGCTTTCTTT. It yields the protein CASSSRGTGNTEAFF.

V usage is TRBV11-3 and J usage is TRBJ1-2, with D possibly being TRBD1 (5 bases). The germline V and J ends were trimmed by 4 bases and 8 bases, with 17 bases remaining between them. This CDR3 spans 14 amino acids. Germline V lookup: CDR1 SGHNT, CDR2 YENEEA. The DNA of the CDR3 is TGTGCCAGCAGCTCGGACACCCCCGGACACGGCTACACCTTC. This encodes CASSSDTPGHGYTF.

This clone was seen more than once but under ten times. CDR3 nucleotide sequence: TGTGCCAGCAGTGCGCTCACAGATACGCAGTATTTT. It codes for CASSALTDTQYF. The rearrangement joins TRBV27 to TRBJ2-3; D remains unclear. Trimming pared 5 bases from V and 2 bases from J, leaving 5 bases between. There are 12 residues in the CDR3. In germline, CDR1 is MNHEY, CDR2 SMNVEV (reference sequence).

About this clone: Other DNA sequences in the sample encode the same CDR3. V is TRBV24-1 and J is TRBJ1-2, with TRBD1 matching over 9 bases. The V gene's germline CDR1 is KGHDR and CDR2 SFDVKD. Trimming took 3 bases from V and 1 from J; bases not matched to a gene: 2. This CDR3 has 15 amino acids. CDR3 in amino acids: CATSDPGQGNYGYTF. The CDR3 nucleotides read TGTGCCACCAGTGATCCGGGACAGGGTAACTATGGCTACACCTTC.

The genes are TRBV20-1 and TRBJ2-2; no reliable D call. Trimming removed 5 bases at V and 3 bases at J, with 4 bases between. The CDR3 extends over 11 amino acids. Germline lookup yields CDR1 DFQATT and CDR2 SNEGSKA (reference sequence). CDR3 loop: CSAPDTGELFF. For the CDR3, the DNA is TGCAGTGCTCCGGACACCGGGGAGCTGTTTTTT.

The gene calls are TRBV6-5 and TRBJ2-2, with TRBD1 matching over 8 bases. V dropped 8 bases and J dropped 4; count of bases not matched to a gene: 9. This CDR3 has 15 residues. Germline V gene lookup returns CDR1 MNHEY and CDR2 SVGAGI. The DNA of the CDR3 is TGTGCCAGCCGACAGGGGACCCTGGGCACCGGGGAGCTGTTTTTT. Residues: CASRQGTLGTGELFF.

This clone was picked up one time. This chain joins TRBV18 and TRBJ2-2; D is unresolved. Germline V gives CDR1 KGHSH, CDR2 LQKENI. Trimming left V 5 bases short and J 3 bases short, with 4 bases between. The CDR3 extends over 12 amino acids. CDR3 nucleotide sequence: TGTGCCAGCTCAAGAGACACCGGGGAGCTGTTTTTT. Amino acid sequence: CASSRDTGELFF.

The chain joins TRBV7-9 to TRBJ1-4; a weak D match, TRBD1 (6 bases). V was trimmed by 0 bases and J by 6 bases, leaving 11 bases between them. Germline lookup yields CDR1 SEHNR and CDR2 FQNEAQ (reference sequence). CDR3 size: 15 residues. The CDR3 coding sequence is TGTGCCAGCAGCTTAGCACAGGGAGGGTATGAAAAACTGTTTTTT. This gives the protein CASSLAQGGYEKLFF.

In regard to this clone: The same CDR3 also results from other DNA sequences found in this sample. This sequence joins TRBV2 and TRBJ1-5; D not resolved. Germline CDR1 reads SNHLY; CDR2 reads FYNNEI. Trimming pared 3 bases from V and 3 bases from J, leaving 6 bases between. The CDR3 runs 13 residues. CDR3 residues: CASSDSPNQPQHF. CDR3 coding DNA: TGTGCCAGCAGTGACAGTCCCAATCAGCCCCAGCATTTT.

The chain carries TRBV9 and TRBJ2-2; 7 bases line up with TRBD1. CDR3 length: 14 amino acids. CDR1 and CDR2 from the germline V gene are SGDLS and YYNGEE. With 4 bases clipped from V and 6 bases from J, the junction kept 6 bases outside the gene matches. The CDR3 sequence: CASSTSGGAGELFF. CDR3 in DNA: TGTGCCAGCAGCACCTCAGGGGGAGCCGGGGAGCTGTTTTTT.

The chain combines TRBV28 with TRBJ2-1, with D unclear. The V end lost 3 bases, the J end lost 4 bases, and 13 bases lay between the germline ends. The germline CDR1 and CDR2 sequences are MDHEN and SYDVKM. The CDR3 length is 15 residues. Written as DNA, the CDR3 is TGTGCCAGCAGTTTTAGGCGGTTGGGTTACAATGAGCAGTTCTTC. It is translated as CASSFRRLGYNEQFF.